One and the same sample provided the 18 T cell receptor beta chains below, sequenced in a study of T cells after yellow fever vaccination. Via MiXCR, TCRdb re-called the 5' RACE reads, giving one row per CDR3 protein. The data contain fewer than 350,000 distinct CDR3 sequences, around 4% of them singletons. The source material was PBMCs, sampled on the day of the yellow fever booster vaccination. The receptor set was obtained from a man aged 18 to 30 who received the YFV17D yellow fever vaccine.

In this sample, this clonotype turned up a few times. The chain couples TRBV5-1 to TRBJ2-1; 15 bases are a match to TRBD2. This CDR3 has 21 amino acids. V shed 1 base and J 3 bases; nucleotides not matched to a gene: 14. Germline CDR1 is SGHRS and CDR2 is YFSETQ. CDR3 amino acids: CASSLPSVSGLAGGVYNEQFF. CDR3 sequence (DNA): TGCGCCAGCAGCTTGCCCTCCGTGAGCGGACTAGCGGGGGGGGTCTACAATGAGCAGTTCTTC.

This clonotype was recorded at least ten times. The rearrangement links TRBV4-2 to TRBJ1-1, with D possibly matching TRBD1 (6 bases). Trimming removed 0 bases at V and 6 bases at J, with 11 bases between. The V gene's germline CDR1 is LGHNA and CDR2 YNFKEQ. The CDR3 runs 14 residues. Written as DNA, the CDR3 is TGTGCCAGCAGCCAAGATAACAGGGACCCTGAAGCTTTCTTT. As protein: CASSQDNRDPEAFF.

This clonotype was detected many times. This chain links TRBV4-2 with TRBJ2-3, with TRBD2 identical over 14 bases. Germline CDR1 LGHNA, CDR2 YNFKEQ. V dropped 4 bases and J dropped 4; count of bases not matched to a gene: 4. There are 16 residues in the CDR3. DNA of the CDR3: TGTGCCAGCAGCCCCGCGACTAGCGGGGGGGCAGATACGCAGTATTTT. It encodes CASSPATSGGADTQYF.

The chain's CDR3 is CASSFGSMDNEQFF. The CDR3, as DNA: TGTGCCAGCAGCTTTGGGAGTATGGACAATGAGCAGTTCTTC. The chain combines TRBV7-8 with TRBJ2-1; maybe TRBD2 (5 bases). Germline CDR1 reads SGHVS; CDR2 reads FQNEAQ. This CDR3 is 14 amino acids long. V was cut by 3 bases and J by 5 bases, with 11 bases left in between.

The table lists this clonotype with many counts. This chain joins TRBV7-2 and TRBJ2-5; D gene ambiguous. The V gene's germline CDR1 is SGHTA and CDR2 FQGNSA. V lost 5 bases, J lost 5 bases, and 18 bases lay in between. The CDR3 is made up of 15 amino acids. The chain's CDR3 is CASSPTRDPEETQYF. The CDR3 DNA reads TGTGCCAGCAGCCCAACCCGAGACCCGGAGGAGACCCAGTACTTC.

Ten or more counts support this clonotype. This chain connects TRBV6-2 or TRBV6-3 to TRBJ2-5, with 8 bases lining up with TRBD2. The V gene's germline CDR1 is MNHEY and CDR2 SVGEGT. Unmatched junction bases numbered 4, after V lost 5 bases and J lost 2 bases. The CDR3 runs 14 residues. CDR3 in amino acids: CASSPSGGQETQYF. DNA of the CDR3: TGTGCCAGCAGTCCTTCGGGGGGGCAAGAGACCCAGTACTTC.

This clonotype was counted a few times. J is TRBJ2-5 and V is TRBV20-1; no reliable D call. The V gene lost 3 bases and the J gene lost 3 bases, with 11 bases spanning the gap. The germline V gene has CDR1 DFQATT and CDR2 SNEGSKA (reference sequence). The CDR3 contains 13 residues. CDR3 amino acids: CSASLQMKETQYF. For the CDR3, the DNA is TGCAGTGCTAGCCTACAGATGAAAGAGACCCAGTACTTC.

This clonotype has ten or more counts. This chain links TRBV7-2 with TRBJ2-1; D uncertain. V shed 7 bases and J shed 5 bases, with 6 bases lying between them. The germline V gene has CDR1 SGHTA and CDR2 FQGNSA. The CDR3 has 11 amino acids. Here the CDR3 DNA reads TGTGCCAGCAATAGGAACAATGAGCAGTTCTTC. As protein: CASNRNNEQFF.

This clonotype has at least ten counts. The chain links TRBV6-6 to TRBJ2-1, with 10 bases that match TRBD2. With 4 bases clipped from V and 8 bases from J, the junction kept 11 bases outside the gene matches. This CDR3 spans 16 amino acids. CDR1 and CDR2 from the germline V gene are MNHNY and SVGAGI (reference sequence). The CDR3 DNA reads TGTGCCAGCAGTTCTCTTCCGGGACTAGCGATCGATGAGCAGTTCTTC. It yields the protein CASSSLPGLAIDEQFF.

This clonotype was found many times. The chain uses TRBV12-3 or TRBV12-4 and TRBJ1-6; D is unresolved. The CDR3 length is 14 residues. Trimming removed 4 bases from V and 9 bases from J, with 13 bases in between. The CDR3 nucleotides read TGTGCCAGCAGTTCCCGACAAGGATCTTCACCCCTCCACTTT. Translated: CASSSRQGSSPLHF.

This clonotype was seen many times. The rearrangement links TRBV7-8 to TRBJ2-5, with unresolved D. V was trimmed by 5 bases and J by 0 bases, leaving 19 bases between them. CDR3 length equals 17 residues. CDR1 is SGHVS, CDR2 FQNEAQ, per germline. The CDR3 DNA is TGTGCCAGCAGCCAAAAGGGTCGGCTGGGGTACCAAGAGACCCAGTACTTC. Translating it yields CASSQKGRLGYQETQYF. Full variable domain (outside the CDR3, taken from reference TRBV7-8 and TRBJ2-5): GAGVSQSPRYKVAKRGQDVALRCDPISGHVSLFWYQQALGQGPEFLTYFQNEAQLDKSGLPSDRFFAERPEGSVSTLKIQRTQQEDSAVYLCASSQKGRLGYQETQYFGPGTRLLVL.

This clonotype was recorded at least ten times. The chain joins TRBV20-1 to TRBJ1-6; TRBD1 aligns across 9 bases. This CDR3 comprises 15 residues. With V trimmed by 0 bases and J by 9 bases, 6 bases remained unmatched. From germline, CDR1 is DFQATT and CDR2 SNEGSKA (reference sequence). CDR3 bases: TGCAGTGCTAGAGACGCCGGGACAGGGTTTTCACCCCTCCACTTT. This encodes CSARDAGTGFSPLHF.

This clonotype has at least ten counts. V usage is TRBV7-9 and J usage is TRBJ2-3; TRBD1 matches at 9 bases. Germline CDR1 reads SEHNR; CDR2 reads FQNEAQ (reference sequence). The CDR3 contains 18 residues. Losses at the gene ends were 4 bases for V and 2 bases for J; bases not matched to a gene: 13. CDR3 nucleotides: TGTGCCAGCAGCTCGGGACAGGGTGCAAAACTGCCCACAGATACGCAGTATTTT. Protein product: CASSSGQGAKLPTDTQYF.

This clonotype occurred many times. The V gene is TRBV4-2, the J gene TRBJ2-7; TRBD1 matches at 8 bases. This CDR3 has 15 residues. Germline lookup yields CDR1 LGHNA and CDR2 YNFKEQ. V was pared by 3 bases and J by 6 bases, with 10 bases of the junction left unmatched. The DNA of the CDR3 is TGTGCCAGCAGCCACCAATCTGGGACAGGCCGCGAGCAGTACTTC. Its translation is CASSHQSGTGREQYF.

This clonotype was recorded a few times. The rearrangement uses TRBV19 and TRBJ1-2; TRBD1 agrees at 8 bases. V lost 5 bases, J lost 0 bases, and 8 bases stayed unmatched. CDR1 and CDR2 (germline): LNHDA, SQIVND (reference sequence). The CDR3 spans 16 residues. CDR3 nucleotides: TGTGCCAGTAGTCCATACTGGACAGGGCCTAACTATGGCTACACCTTC. Protein: CASSPYWTGPNYGYTF.

This clonotype showed up many times. This rearrangement joins TRBV6-1 to TRBJ2-7; D possibly corresponds to TRBD1 (5 bases). V lost 6 bases to trimming and J lost 0 bases, with 6 bases between them. The CDR3 sequence is 12 residues long. From germline, CDR1 is MNHNS and CDR2 SASEGT. CDR3 loop: CASRDSSYEQYV. The CDR3 nucleotides are TGTGCCAGCAGAGACAGCTCCTACGAGCAGTACGTC.

The chain joins TRBV4-3 to TRBJ1-5; D is uncertain. CDR1 and CDR2 (germline): LGHNA, YSLEER. The CDR3 extends over 15 amino acids. The V gene lost 0 bases and the J gene lost 0 bases, with 6 bases spanning the gap. The CDR3 coding sequence is TGCGCCAGCAGCCAAGAGTGGCGTAGCAATCAGCCCCAGCATTTT. Protein sequence: CASSQEWRSNQPQHF.

This clonotype appeared a few times. CDR3: CASSLSSGTEAFF. The CDR3 DNA sequence: TGTGCCAGCAGCTTATCGTCCGGCACTGAAGCTTTCTTT. V and J are TRBV7-2 and TRBJ1-1; D ambiguous. This CDR3 comprises 13 residues. Trimming shortened V by 2 bases and J by 4 bases, and 8 bases separated the two germline ends. The germline CDR1 and CDR2 sequences are SGHTA and FQGNSA. Supplemented by reference TRBV7-2 and TRBJ1-1, the full variable domain reads GAGVSQSPSNKVTEKGKDVELRCDPISGHTALYWYRQSLGQGLEFLIYFQGNSAPDKSGLPSDRFSAERTGGSVSTLTIQRTQQEDSAVYLCASSLSSGTEAFFGQGTRLTVV.